Each of the 15 T cell receptor beta chains below was sequenced from the same sample in a study of blood T cell repertoires in COVID-19. Data came from immunoSEQ multiplex PCR; TCRdb stores just in-frame clones and leaves some out. This table holds hundreds of thousands of clones, 65% to 90% found once. Sequencing used peripheral blood. These receptors came from a woman aged 70-85 years with COVID-19, enrolled during active disease.

This clone has more than one count but fewer than ten. The J gene is TRBJ1-1, the V gene TRBV5-1; D unclear. Germline CDR1 is SGHRS and CDR2 is YFSETQ. The CDR3 contains 14 residues. Trimming took 1 base from V and 0 from J, leaving 7 bases between them. CDR3 loop: CASSLWQMNTEAFF. For the CDR3, the DNA is TGCGCCAGCAGCTTGTGGCAGATGAACACTGAAGCTTTCTTT.

The count of this clone is one. The gene calls are TRBV28 and TRBJ1-1; tentative D call: TRBD1 (6 bases). Deletions cut 7 bases from V and 0 bases from J, with 21 bases between. The V gene's germline CDR1 is MDHEN and CDR2 SYDVKM. CDR3 length equals 17 residues. CDR3 residues: CASIPPLGTGMNTEAFF. CDR3 nucleotides: TGTGCCAGCATCCCCCCTTTGGGAACAGGGATGAACACTGAAGCTTTCTTT.

This clone showed up just once. This chain uses TRBV7-9 with TRBJ2-2; TRBD2 is a possible D gene (7 bases). Per the germline V gene, CDR1 is SEHNR and CDR2 is FQNEAQ (reference sequence). V gave up 1 base and J gave up 5 bases, with 14 bases separating them. This CDR3 contains 16 residues. The CDR3 DNA follows: TGTGCCAGCAGCTTAGTCGGGGGGCGAAGAACCGGGGAGCTGTTTTTT. As protein: CASSLVGGRRTGELFF.

The chain couples TRBV12-5 to TRBJ1-1; 10 bases align to TRBD1. This CDR3 has 15 residues. The V gene end was trimmed by 0 bases and the J gene end by 7 bases; junction bases not matched to a gene: 5. Germline V gene data show CDR1 as LGHNT and CDR2 as FRNRAP. The CDR3 reads CASGLVDRGLNEAFF. The CDR3 bases are TGTGCTAGTGGTTTGGTTGACAGGGGGCTTAATGAAGCTTTCTTT. Full variable domain (remainder filled in from reference TRBV12-5 and TRBJ1-1): DARVTQTPRHKVTEMGQEVTMRCQPILGHNTVFWYRQTMMQGLELLAYFRNRAPLDDSGMPKDRFSAEMPDATLATLKIQPSEPRDSAVYFCASGLVDRGLNEAFFGQGTRLTVV.

The V gene is TRBV5-6, the J gene TRBJ1-1; TRBD1 matches 9 bases. This CDR3 has 14 amino acids. The germline CDR1 and CDR2 sequences are SGHDT and YYEEEE. Trimming removed 2 bases from V and 5 bases from J; junction bases left unmatched: 4. The CDR3 DNA reads as TGTGCCAGCAGCTTCGGGGACAGGGCTACTGAAGCTTTCTTT. This gives the protein CASSFGDRATEAFF.

This chain uses TRBV19 with TRBJ1-4; 7 bases line up with TRBD1. Germline V gene lookup returns CDR1 LNHDA and CDR2 SQIVND (reference sequence). The CDR3 loop spans 13 amino acids. V was pared by 5 bases and J by 5 bases, with 2 bases of the junction left unmatched. The CDR3 nucleotides read TGTGCCAGTAGTCGGGGACAGAATGAAAAACTGTTTTTT. Translation gives CASSRGQNEKLFF.

This clone was observed a handful of times. At the DNA level, this CDR3 is encoded by other sequences in the same sample as well. The gene calls are TRBV27 and TRBJ1-1; a weak D match, TRBD1 (6 bases). Germline assignment: CDR1 MNHEY and CDR2 SMNVEV (reference sequence). V was trimmed by 3 bases and J by 8 bases, leaving 13 bases between them. The CDR3 totals 13 residues. The CDR3 bases are TGTGCCAGCAGTTTTACAGGGTTCGCGGAAGCTTTCTTT. Translation: CASSFTGFAEAFF.

This chain uses TRBV5-1 with TRBJ2-3, with a tentative D call TRBD2 (7 bases). This CDR3 contains 17 residues. Per germline, CDR1 SGHRS and CDR2 YFSETQ. Trimming took off 0 bases at V and 5 bases at J, with 19 bases between the two ends. CDR3 in amino acids: CASSLGAGGRGIDTQYF. The CDR3 coding sequence is TGCGCCAGCAGCTTGGGGGCCGGGGGGCGCGGGATAGATACGCAGTATTTT.

This rearrangement joins TRBV5-1 to TRBJ1-1; a possible D gene is TRBD1 (5 bases). Trimming removed 4 bases from V and 2 bases from J, with 18 bases in between. Germline loops: CDR1 SGHRS, CDR2 YFSETQ. The length of the CDR3 is 16 residues. CDR3 bases: TGCGCCAGCAGCACCGGCCGGGCAGGGCCAAACACTGAAGCTTTCTTT. This gives the protein CASSTGRAGPNTEAFF.

The table lists this clone with a count of one. V gene TRBV21-1 combines with J gene TRBJ1-5; the D call of TRBD1 is as the table states it, not checked on the DNA. TRBV21-1 is labeled a pseudogene. CDR3 length equals 18 residues. The CDR3 region has the DNA TGTGCCAGCAGCAAAGCATCTGGACAGCGCCCGAATAATCAGCCCCAGCATTTT. Translated, it gives CASSKASGQRPNNQPQHF.

The chain is built from TRBV7-9 and TRBJ1-2; TRBD1 matches at 9 bases. This CDR3 region has 15 residues. The germline CDR1 and CDR2 sequences are SEHNR and FQNEAQ (reference sequence). J lost 6 bases, V lost 7 bases, and 12 bases had no gene match. CDR3 nucleotide sequence: TGTGCCAGCACTCAGTGGGACAGGGAGTCGGATGGCTACACCTTC. Its protein product is CASTQWDRESDGYTF.

This clone has just one count. The chain has TRBV3-1 (or the pseudogene TRBV3-2) and TRBJ2-7, with TRBD1 matching over 8 bases. CDR1 LGHDT and CDR2 YNNKEL come from the germline V gene (reference sequence). Losses at the gene ends were 1 base for V and 4 bases for J; bases not matched to a gene: 9. The CDR3 contains 16 residues. CDR3 sequence: CASSQGYQGAHYEQYF. The CDR3 DNA follows: TGTGCCAGCAGCCAAGGTTACCAGGGGGCCCATTACGAGCAGTACTTC.

The CDR3 DNA follows: TGTGCCAGTTCCCCAGGGGTCCATAGCAATCAGCCCCAGCATTTT. Translation: CASSPGVHSNQPQHF. V and J are TRBV19 and TRBJ1-5; a weak D match, TRBD1 (6 bases). Germline V lookup: CDR1 LNHDA, CDR2 SQIVND (reference sequence). Trimming stripped 8 bases from V and 0 bases from J, with 14 bases between. The CDR3 spans 15 residues.

The chain combines TRBV10-3 with TRBJ2-2; TRBD2 aligns across 9 bases. The CDR3 has 17 residues. Germline CDR1 ENHRY, CDR2 SYGVKD. J gave up 1 base and V 0 bases, and 3 bases lay outside the gene matches. The CDR3 DNA reads as TGTGCCATCAGTGAGTCGAGAGCGGGGGGGAACACCGGGGAGCTGTTTTTT. This sequence encodes CAISESRAGGNTGELFF.

This clone was counted once. The chain carries TRBV19 and TRBJ2-1; D gene unclear. CDR3 size: 12 residues. The germline V gene has CDR1 LNHDA and CDR2 SQIVND (reference sequence). V shed 4 bases and J shed 5 bases, with 6 bases lying between them. Here the CDR3 DNA reads TGTGCCAGTAGTAAGCCTAACAATGAGCAGTTCTTC. Translating gives CASSKPNNEQFF.